Reported below is one TCR beta chain. The target of this receptor is not known. Read coverage stops 3 residues before the CDR3 terminus; the germline J gene supplies the remainder. For TCRbeta CDR3 sequencing, genomic DNA was extracted from sorted cells using the QIAGEN DNeasy Blood and Tissue Kit. High-throughput TCRbeta CDR3 sequencing was carried out commercially through immunoSEQ, with PCR amplification with bias correction and internal controls included. In the authors' own workflow: Unique productive TCRbeta sequences were defined by CDR3 nucleotide sequence where primers matched, otherwise by CDR3 amino acid sequence with Vbeta and Jbeta genes. To correct sorting error, sequences shared between sorted populations at a frequency ratio of 2:1 or less were removed; the rest were assigned to the higher population. A sequence was defined as donor-reactive if the sequence was expanded at least 5-fold in CFSE-low cells compared with unstimulated cells and had a frequency of at least 0.01% in CFSE-low cells. Jensen-Shannon divergence calculated on the top 100 TCRbeta sequences ranked by frequency was used to measure repertoire divergence. For samples with multiple sequencing runs, sorting error was corrected in each run separately before the runs were combined. TCRdb obtained this table from immuneACCESS and retained in-frame rearrangements with V and J assigned. These tables miss some clones; where compared with another copy, unresolved V genes account for less than half of the shortfall, and the remainder is unexplained. The DNA was the basis for D and trimming; V, J and clone size are from that table. The sample's table covers fewer than 7,000 clones. The biggest ten clones account for 5.5% to 6.5% of the sample.

This specimen's time point label, interpreted: 6 months after combined kidney and bone marrow transplant. The transplants used related donors along with nonmyeloablative bone marrow transplantation, and in the human trials mixed chimerism was transient. Thawed PBMCs were FACS-sorted into unstimulated Tregs (CD4+CD25+CD127-), CD4+ non-Tregs (CD4+CD25-), CD4 cells and CD8 cells. The patients were a few recipients of combined kidney and bone marrow transplants from the ITN036ST trial, and samples were available only from these trial subjects. Healthy control blood was processed to PBMCs with a Ficoll density gradient and then cryopreserved, whereas patient PBMCs were collected both before and after transplant. This sample is drawn from a study of Tregs in tolerant kidney transplant recipients (dated by TCRdb to the late 2010s). Study-wide context: Before combined kidney and bone marrow transplantation, this study identified donor-specific regulatory T cells using TCRbeta sequencing and then followed those same cells after transplant. The study at large found these results: Because the PCR primers were changed over time for some patients, nucleotide-level comparison could not be performed across the samples from those patients. Although technical replication error seemed to be minimal, the question of biological reproducibility was not addressed directly. Because the study included only a small number of patients, the results must be confirmed in larger populations and under other immunosuppression protocols. Donor-specific Treg expansion was found to exceed global Treg expansion in tolerant patients, suggesting antigen-driven rather than nonspecific expansion. Expanding Tregs with activated donor B cells appeared to identify the most biologically relevant and donor-specific TCRbeta repertoire.

CDR3 length: 15 amino acids, cysteine to phenylalanine. Part of the CDR3 DNA is given, 36 bases translated from base 1. Germline trimming amounts to 5 bases on V and 6 bases on J, with 3 as the count of junction bases outside the gene matches. Looking up the germline V gene (reference sequence) yields CDR1 SGHAT and CDR2 FQDESV. The chain was built from TRBV11-1 and TRBJ2-1; 14 bases in the middle match TRBD2. The TCR was taken from a human patient who received a combined kidney and bone marrow transplant. Following a transplant, a fraction of the T cells may be traceable to the graft donor. The sequenced sample was CD4+ T cells from blood (PBMCs), obtained 6 months after the transplant. CDR3 bases read: TGTGCCAGCAGCCCCGGGACTAGCGGGAGCAATGAG. Translated, this is CASSPGTSGSNE. The CDR3 in full is CASSPGTSGSNEQFF.